This is a list of T cell receptor beta chains from one sample in a study of blood T cells in healthy people across ages. TCRdb re-analysed the 5' RACE reads in MiXCR, keeping a single row per CDR3 protein. The table lists approximately 1.5 million distinct CDR3 sequences, 35% to 45% of them singletons. Sequenced: blood. The source of these receptors is a woman younger than 35 in good health. Both conserved end residues are part of each CDR3.

TRBJ2-1,TRBV20-1,CSARSPGGPYNEQFF
.,TRBV11-2,CASGRGGNYEQYF
TRBJ2-1,TRBV12-3/TRBV12-4,CASSLLGQGIYNEQFF
TRBJ2-7,TRBV20-1,CSARDAAGSSYEQYF
TRBJ2-3,TRBV4-3,CASSQARLTSTDTQYF
TRBJ1-2,TRBV25-1,CASSDPDRGIYGYTF
TRBJ2-2,TRBV7-2,CASGDTGELFF
TRBJ1-1,TRBV29-1,CSANRANTEAFF
TRBJ2-3,TRBV7-2,CASSSLTSGVTDTQYF
TRBJ2-7,TRBV25-1,CASSAPPVDEQYF
TRBJ1-2,TRBV29-1,CSVGEEVNYGYTF
TRBJ1-1,TRBV12-3/TRBV12-4,CASSLPTEAFF
TRBJ2-7,TRBV6-1,CASSEAAHTYEQYF
TRBJ2-1,TRBV20-1,CSAREGSSGGFSEQFF
TRBJ2-7,TRBV27,CASSAPGASFYEQYF
TRBJ2-3,TRBV6-6,CASSLYSNHTQYF
TRBJ1-2,TRBV30,CAWIHSYGYTF
TRBJ1-2,TRBV20-1,CSARMGEDWGYTF
TRBJ2-2,TRBV7-6,CASSLVGGPTGELFF
TRBJ2-7,TRBV27,CASSLVAGGGYEQYF
TRBJ2-7,TRBV4-1,CASSQGTAFSYEQYF
TRBJ1-1,TRBV28,CASRTGLQNTEAFF
TRBJ2-2,TRBV20-1,CSALLAGCRGELFF
TRBJ2-3,TRBV20-1,CSAEARGRWRTDTQYF
TRBJ2-7,TRBV28,CASSLPGTAYEQYF
TRBJ2-1,TRBV9,CASRRGQGYNEQFF
TRBJ2-7,TRBV29-1,CSVVVVASYEQYF
TRBJ2-3,TRBV12-3/TRBV12-4,CASSFFRGAGDTQYF
TRBJ1-1,TRBV14,CASSHRQPNTVAFF
TRBJ2-5,TRBV6-2/TRBV6-3,CASSGGRAGRETQYF
TRBJ2-1,TRBV20-1,CSAQSLAGGYNEQFF
TRBJ2-1,TRBV29-1,CSVGRTSSGGEQFF
TRBJ1-1,TRBV25-1,CAGECTEAFF
TRBJ2-1,TRBV28,CASSLRSGQYNEQFF
TRBJ1-6,TRBV7-2,CASSEPPGQINSPLHF
TRBJ1-5,TRBV6-2/TRBV6-3,CATSLRGRDQPQHF
TRBJ2-7,TRBV25-1,CVSMEQHSYEQYF
TRBJ1-6,TRBV12-3/TRBV12-4,CASSFGTSSYNSPLHF
TRBJ1-5,TRBV20-1,CSARDPGQGEQPQHF
TRBJ2-3,TRBV7-2,CASSRAGGAGTDTQYF
TRBJ2-4,TRBV29-1,CSGADTDHIQYF
TRBJ1-2,TRBV20-1,CSAYRGADYGYTF
TRBJ1-6,TRBV18,CASSPGTAINSPLHF
TRBJ2-7,TRBV6-5,CASSYEAQSSYEQYF
TRBJ2-2,TRBV20-1,CSARDGGPGELFF
TRBJ2-4,TRBV28,CASSLGGSWKNIQYF